This T cell receptor beta chain originates from a study of monozygotic twins with inflammatory bowel disease. Using the 5' RACE reads, TCRdb records one entry per CDR3 protein without DNA. This repertoire includes 400,000 to 500,000 distinct CDR3 sequences. Study-wide findings and caveats: Sharing of clonotypes with others was lower in IBD patients than in healthy twins, and this was especially so with disease activity. Resolution of different T cell subtypes was not achieved.

Blood was collected, roughly 2.5 ml per donor. Researchers isolated total RNA from whole blood without sorting T cells. The CDR3 is 15 residues long. Germline V gives CDR1 SGHVS, CDR2 FNYEAQ. About this clonotype itself: The antigen is not known.

The origin of this receptor is a human donor with ulcerative colitis or Crohn's disease, or a healthy co-twin of an affected twin (not recorded which). The V call is TRBV7-6, the J call TRBJ2-5; TCRdb's D call of TRBD2 is untestable without DNA. The source material was blood. CDR3 in amino acids: CASSPAGGTQETQYF.